This T cell receptor beta chain was sequenced during a study of beta chain features in type 1 diabetes. Study outcomes and limitations: Moderate but significant shortening of TCRB CDR3s was recorded in all four CD4+ subsets from Type 1 diabetes patients. There were fewer insertions and more deletions at the VDJ junctions of type 1 diabetes patients. A cDNA-based sequencing approach could over-represent cells with high TCR expression. The naive, central memory and Treg TCRB repertoires looked more alike in patients than they did in healthy donors.

Trimming pared 2 bases from V and 10 bases from J, leaving 19 bases between. Germline assignment: CDR1 MNHNS and CDR2 SASEGT. CDR3 size: 15 residues. For this clone: The antigen is undetermined.

Sequenced material consisted of expressed TCRB transcripts (all of the isolated RNA was reverse transcribed). Here immunoSEQ multiplex PCR was the method, and the copy in TCRdb shows in-frame clones only, minus some. The repertoire holds about 340,000 clones, with approximately 9.9% as singletons. This TCR was recovered from a man aged 25-40 years with type 1 diabetes. The source material was central memory CD4+ T cells from blood. This chain joins TRBV6-1 and TRBJ2-3, with a weak D call TRBD2 (7 bases). The DNA of the CDR3 is TGTGCCAGCAGTGAAATCCAGATAGGGGGGGACGCGCAGTATTTT. This codes for CASSEIQIGGDAQYF.